This is a list of T cell receptor beta chains from one sample in a study of response to subunit inactivated influenza vaccine. TCRdb re-called the RT-PCR reads with MiXCR, one entry per CDR3 protein. The sample lists hundreds of thousands of distinct CDR3 sequences, 7.6% occurring once. The sample in question was PBMCs from blood, obtained around 25 months after vaccination. The receptors stem from a man between 45 and 75 years old who received an inactivated influenza vaccine. The CDR3 runs from the conserved cysteine through the conserved F or W. Each record gives: clone size, V gene, J gene, CDR3 length, CDR3 protein. Clone sizes are given selectively: once, few, many, or a class where the clone is expanded.

clone_size: few; v_call: TRBV6-5; j_call: TRBJ2-5; cdr3_length: 18; cdr3_aa: CASSYLLGGGEEKLTQYF
clone_size: many; v_call: TRBV5-1; j_call: TRBJ2-2; cdr3_length: 17; cdr3_aa: CASSPVLGQGANGELFF
clone_size: -; v_call: TRBV29-1; j_call: TRBJ2-5; cdr3_length: 14; cdr3_aa: CSVNERGGQETQYF
clone_size: many; v_call: TRBV29-1; j_call: TRBJ1-2; cdr3_length: 13; cdr3_aa: CSVKNATNYGYTF
clone_size: few; v_call: TRBV27; j_call: TRBJ2-7; cdr3_length: 15; cdr3_aa: CASSLSVLASYEQYF
clone_size: -; v_call: TRBV6-2/TRBV6-3; j_call: TRBJ2-1; cdr3_length: 17; cdr3_aa: CASRPPLGLAGRNEQFF
clone_size: -; v_call: TRBV28; j_call: TRBJ2-7; cdr3_length: 14; cdr3_aa: CASSSPSGTVEQYF
clone_size: -; v_call: TRBV2; j_call: TRBJ2-5; cdr3_length: 15; cdr3_aa: CASSEGGLGGETQYF
clone_size: few; v_call: TRBV7-2; j_call: TRBJ1-3; cdr3_length: 14; cdr3_aa: CASKLGVTGNTIYF
clone_size: -; v_call: TRBV3-1; j_call: TRBJ2-3; cdr3_length: 15; cdr3_aa: CASSKHVSFTDTQYF
clone_size: many; v_call: TRBV6-5; j_call: TRBJ2-3; cdr3_length: 15; cdr3_aa: CASSRGGHNTDTQYF
clone_size: many; v_call: TRBV11-2; j_call: TRBJ2-7; cdr3_length: 17; cdr3_aa: CASSLSLFPAGPGEQYF
clone_size: -; v_call: TRBV28; j_call: TRBJ2-7; cdr3_length: 14; cdr3_aa: CASSRTGEEYEQYF
clone_size: many; v_call: TRBV11-2; j_call: TRBJ2-2; cdr3_length: 15; cdr3_aa: CASRRAGAHTGELFF
clone_size: many; v_call: TRBV29-1; j_call: TRBJ2-1; cdr3_length: 12; cdr3_aa: CSVEESPREQFF
clone_size: many; v_call: TRBV2; j_call: TRBJ1-3; cdr3_length: 12; cdr3_aa: CASRGNGNTIYF
clone_size: -; v_call: TRBV7-2; j_call: TRBJ2-1; cdr3_length: 15; cdr3_aa: CASSLDSGANNEQFF
clone_size: many; v_call: TRBV24-1; j_call: TRBJ1-2; cdr3_length: 12; cdr3_aa: CATSERDHGYTF
clone_size: few; v_call: TRBV29-1; j_call: TRBJ2-1; cdr3_length: 11; cdr3_aa: CSVLVIDEQFF
clone_size: -; v_call: TRBV5-1; j_call: TRBJ2-1; cdr3_length: 14; cdr3_aa: CASSLVAGNNEQFF
clone_size: few; v_call: TRBV7-2; j_call: TRBJ2-5; cdr3_length: 14; cdr3_aa: CASSLGSGGKTQYF
clone_size: -; v_call: TRBV5-5; j_call: TRBJ2-3; cdr3_length: 15; cdr3_aa: CASSPRGTNQDTQYF
clone_size: -; v_call: TRBV9; j_call: TRBJ1-3; cdr3_length: 15; cdr3_aa: CASSVEGGQRNTIYF
clone_size: few; v_call: TRBV18; j_call: TRBJ2-5; cdr3_length: 14; cdr3_aa: CASSRRDGEETQYF
clone_size: many; v_call: TRBV5-1; j_call: TRBJ2-2; cdr3_length: 19; cdr3_aa: CASSFKAGGIFANTGELFF
clone_size: few; v_call: TRBV20-1; j_call: TRBJ2-1; cdr3_length: 13; cdr3_aa: CSARRQGDNEQFF
clone_size: few; v_call: TRBV12-3/TRBV12-4; j_call: TRBJ2-1; cdr3_length: 14; cdr3_aa: CASSFRGLYNEQFF
clone_size: -; v_call: TRBV6-6; j_call: TRBJ1-5; cdr3_length: 13; cdr3_aa: CASNPGQNQPQHF
clone_size: -; v_call: TRBV10-3; j_call: TRBJ2-7; cdr3_length: 14; cdr3_aa: CAISDGGPNYEQYF
clone_size: many; v_call: TRBV5-1; j_call: TRBJ2-1; cdr3_length: 15; cdr3_aa: CASSFRVGSYNEQFF
clone_size: -; v_call: TRBV11-2; j_call: TRBJ2-4; cdr3_length: 18; cdr3_aa: CASSSGRASRLAKNIQYF
clone_size: -; v_call: TRBV6-5; j_call: TRBJ2-1; cdr3_length: 16; cdr3_aa: CASSYSTSVYYNEQFF
clone_size: many; v_call: TRBV7-8; j_call: TRBJ2-1; cdr3_length: 19; cdr3_aa: CASSLRRPWASGFVNEQFF
clone_size: many; v_call: TRBV5-1; j_call: TRBJ2-7; cdr3_length: 15; cdr3_aa: CASSPGLARTYEQYF
clone_size: -; v_call: TRBV10-3; j_call: TRBJ2-7; cdr3_length: 15; cdr3_aa: CAISGKRGGLNEQYF
clone_size: few; v_call: TRBV11-3; j_call: TRBJ2-1; cdr3_length: 15; cdr3_aa: CASSFYLAGVDEQFF
clone_size: few; v_call: TRBV29-1; j_call: TRBJ2-6; cdr3_length: 14; cdr3_aa: CSVADRAGANVLTF
clone_size: few; v_call: TRBV5-1; j_call: TRBJ1-2; cdr3_length: 15; cdr3_aa: CASSLDGLPNYGYTF
clone_size: many; v_call: TRBV12-3/TRBV12-4; j_call: TRBJ1-2; cdr3_length: 13; cdr3_aa: CASRRLGDYGYTF
clone_size: many; v_call: TRBV5-1; j_call: TRBJ1-6; cdr3_length: 14; cdr3_aa: CASSLGPLNSPLHF
clone_size: few; v_call: TRBV7-9; j_call: TRBJ2-3; cdr3_length: 15; cdr3_aa: CASSARGGSTDTQYF
clone_size: many; v_call: TRBV7-3; j_call: TRBJ2-3; cdr3_length: 13; cdr3_aa: CASSSFSADTQYF
clone_size: few; v_call: TRBV29-1; j_call: TRBJ2-7; cdr3_length: 13; cdr3_aa: CSVEDRLGQGVYF
clone_size: few; v_call: TRBV4-3; j_call: TRBJ2-3; cdr3_length: 19; cdr3_aa: CASSHQPGTAITSTDTQYF
clone_size: -; v_call: TRBV12-3/TRBV12-4; j_call: TRBJ2-7; cdr3_length: 11; cdr3_aa: CASSLVRGEYF
clone_size: few; v_call: TRBV5-6; j_call: TRBJ2-3; cdr3_length: 16; cdr3_aa: CASSRRTSGSTDTQYF
clone_size: few; v_call: TRBV12-3/TRBV12-4; j_call: TRBJ2-1; cdr3_length: 14; cdr3_aa: CASSSSRDRPHRFF
clone_size: -; v_call: TRBV4-3; j_call: TRBJ1-1; cdr3_length: 15; cdr3_aa: CASSLRQGIHTEAFF
clone_size: -; v_call: TRBV15; j_call: TRBJ2-3; cdr3_length: 15; cdr3_aa: CATSRENRGTDTQYF
clone_size: few; v_call: TRBV5-1; j_call: TRBJ2-5; cdr3_length: 14; cdr3_aa: CASSLEPNQETQYF
clone_size: many; v_call: TRBV3-1; j_call: TRBJ2-7; cdr3_length: 15; cdr3_aa: CASSQVLAGVKEQYF
clone_size: -; v_call: TRBV11-2; j_call: TRBJ2-1; cdr3_length: 14; cdr3_aa: CASSPAGGMNEQFF
clone_size: few; v_call: TRBV4-3; j_call: TRBJ2-1; cdr3_length: 15; cdr3_aa: CASSQDEGGWNEQFF